The 10 T cell receptor beta chains reported below all come from one sample, sequenced in a study of blood T cell repertoires in COVID-19. Only in-frame clones appear in the TCRdb table, and some are missing; sequencing was by immunoSEQ multiplex PCR. The repertoire holds 150,000 to 200,000 clones, with about 91% as singletons. The sequencing sample was made of peripheral blood. All receptors come from a woman in her sixties or seventies who had recovered from COVID-19.

The chain links TRBV21-1 to TRBJ2-7; TRBD2 is the table's D call, not checked against the DNA. TRBV21-1 is noted as a pseudogene. The CDR3 covers 16 residues. CDR3 amino acids: CASSTRCDCCAYEQYF. The CDR3 bases are TGTGCCAGCAGCACGAGGTGTGACTGCTGTGCCTACGAGCAGTACTTC.

This chain uses TRBV2 with TRBJ1-1; D not resolved. The CDR3 loop spans 14 amino acids. The ends were cut back, 6 bases at V and 0 bases at J, with 11 bases in the middle. Germline loops: CDR1 SNHLY, CDR2 FYNNEI. CDR3 nucleotide sequence: TGTGCCAGCAGCCCCGCCAGTATGAACACTGAAGCTTTCTTT. It is translated as CASSPASMNTEAFF.

This clone appeared once. The chain recombines TRBV18 with TRBJ1-6, with 11 bases lining up with TRBD1. Per germline, CDR1 KGHSH and CDR2 LQKENI. Germline trimming cut 2 bases from V and 7 bases from J; bases unmatched to any gene: 4. This CDR3 is built from 16 residues. The DNA of the CDR3 is TGTGCCAGCTCACCATCGGGACAGGGGGGAAATTCACCCCTCCACTTT. Its translation is CASSPSGQGGNSPLHF.

J is TRBJ2-5 and V is TRBV10-3, with 8 nucleotides matching TRBD1. Germline CDR1 reads ENHRY; CDR2 reads SYGVKD. Trimming at V came to 6 bases and at J to 1 base, leaving 4 bases not matched to a gene. This CDR3 comprises 14 residues. The CDR3 loop reads CAIRAGGVQETQYF. The DNA of the CDR3 is TGTGCCATCAGGGCAGGGGGCGTCCAAGAGACCCAGTACTTC.

The V gene is TRBV7-6, the J gene TRBJ1-6, with TRBD1 matching over 10 bases. The CDR3 sequence is 18 residues long. J gave up 4 bases and V 1 base, and 7 bases lay outside the gene matches. Looked up from germline, CDR1 is SGHVS and CDR2 is FNYEAQ. The CDR3 is CASSLGAGTGVYNSPLHF. The CDR3 coding sequence is TGTGCCAGCAGCTTAGGGGCCGGGACAGGGGTTTATAATTCACCCCTCCACTTT.

The genes are TRBV11-3 and TRBJ2-1, with TRBD2 matching 9 bases. This CDR3 region has 14 residues. The J segment lost 5 bases and the V segment lost 5 bases, leaving 4 bases of the junction unmatched. Germline-derived CDR1 and CDR2 are SGHNT and YENEEA. CDR3 sequence reads: CASSPTSGHNEQFF. As DNA, the CDR3 is TGTGCCAGCAGCCCGACTAGCGGTCACAATGAGCAGTTCTTC.

The CDR3 here is CASSPPDTANEKLFF. In nucleotides, the CDR3 is TGTGCCAGCTCACCACCGGACACAGCTAATGAAAAACTGTTTTTT. The V and J genes are TRBV18 and TRBJ1-4; D is perhaps TRBD1 (5 bases). The germline V and J ends were trimmed by 0 bases and 3 bases, with 8 bases remaining between them. This CDR3 has 15 residues. Germline CDR1 and CDR2: KGHSH and LQKENI.

This sequence joins TRBV5-1 and TRBJ2-5; 12 bases agree with TRBD2. This CDR3 is 16 amino acids long. V dropped 4 bases and J dropped 5; count of bases not matched to a gene: 9. The germline CDR1 and CDR2 sequences are SGHRS and YFSETQ. CDR3 DNA: TGCGCCAGCAGCGTAAACGCCGGGACTAGCGGGGAGACCCAGTACTTC. Its translation: CASSVNAGTSGETQYF.

The genes are TRBV5-1 and TRBJ1-4, with 7 positions matching TRBD1. The V gene's germline CDR1 is SGHRS and CDR2 YFSETQ. The CDR3 extends over 15 amino acids. The V gene end was trimmed by 0 bases and the J gene end by 8 bases; junction bases not matched to a gene: 7. The CDR3 spells CASSLDGQVGEKLFF. The DNA of the CDR3 is TGCGCCAGCAGCTTGGACGGACAGGTGGGGGAAAAACTGTTTTTT. The full variable domain, rest sourced from reference TRBV5-1 and TRBJ1-4, is KAGVTQTPRYLIKTRGQQVTLSCSPISGHRSVSWYQQTPGQGLQFLFEYFSETQRNKGNFPGRFSGRQFSNSRSEMNVSTLELGDSALYLCASSLDGQVGEKLFFGSGTQLSVL.

In nucleotides, the CDR3 is TGTGCCAGCAGTTTAATGATAAGGGGAAATCAGCCCCAGCATTTT. It codes for CASSLMIRGNQPQHF. The rearrangement links TRBV28 to TRBJ1-5, with D possibly TRBD1 on 5 matching bases. Germline values: CDR1 MDHEN, CDR2 SYDVKM. The CDR3 contains 15 residues. Deletions cut 2 bases from V and 4 bases from J, with 12 bases between.